One sample yielded the 11 T cell receptor beta chains listed below, sequenced in a study of cytomegalovirus exposure and HLA in healthy donors (dated by TCRdb to 2016 to 2017). The library was made by the immunoSEQ multiplex PCR assay. The multiplex PCR relied on a mix of 60 forward primers for TCR Vbeta segments and 13 reverse primers for TCR Jbeta segments. Held by TCRdb, this immuneACCESS table contains in-frame sequences only and omits some clones. Under half of the omission traces to an unresolved V gene where checked; the cause of the rest is unknown. This sample is represented by over 60,000 clones; 75% to 80% of them were singletons. Of the sample, over 2.5% is held by the ten largest clones. The sequenced sample consisted of PBMCs. The receptors were gathered from a man aged 18 to 30 in good health and CMV-seronegative.

The J gene is TRBJ1-1, the V gene TRBV10-2; 7 bases fit TRBD1. Germline V gene sequence: CDR1 WSHSY, CDR2 SAAADI. With V trimmed by 6 bases and J by 5 bases, 6 bases remained unmatched. This CDR3 contains 13 residues. The CDR3 sequence: CASRDRTSTEAFF. DNA of the CDR3: TGCGCCAGCAGGGACAGGACCTCTACTGAAGCTTTCTTT.

The table lists this clone with a count of one. The chain couples TRBV15 to TRBJ1-4; possibly TRBD1 for D (5 bases). CDR3 length equals 17 residues. In germline, CDR1 is LNHNV, CDR2 YYDKDF (reference sequence). Between the trimmed V and J ends, which lost 0 bases and 0 bases, there was a span of 11 bases. DNA of the CDR3: TGTGCCACCAGCAGAGACCCTCAGACAGCAACTAATGAAAAACTGTTTTTT. Residues: CATSRDPQTATNEKLFF.

V is TRBV2 and J is TRBJ2-1; 7 nucleotides agree with TRBD2. Losses at the gene ends were 2 bases for V and 7 bases for J; bases not matched to a gene: 11. CDR3 length: 16 amino acids. The germline CDR1 and CDR2 sequences are SNHLY and FYNNEI. CDR3: CASSESGTRVGNEQFF. The CDR3 DNA reads TGTGCCAGCAGTGAAAGCGGGACCCGGGTGGGTAATGAGCAGTTCTTC.

The CDR3 sequence is CASSANSRDRGRGSYNEQFF. CDR3 coding DNA: TGTGCCAGCAGCGCAAACTCCCGGGACAGGGGTAGGGGATCCTACAATGAGCAGTTCTTC. The chain employs TRBV9 and TRBJ2-1, with TRBD1 matching over 10 bases. V trimming: 3 bases; J trimming: 1 base; junction bases outside the gene matches: 16. Looked up from germline, CDR1 is SGDLS and CDR2 is YYNGEE. CDR3 size: 20 residues.

J is TRBJ1-1 and V is TRBV19; perhaps TRBD1 as D (6 bases). V was shortened by 4 bases and J by 1 base, with 10 bases between the two germline ends. Germline loops: CDR1 LNHDA, CDR2 SQIVND (reference sequence). This CDR3 has 14 amino acids. The CDR3 DNA reads TGTGCCAGTAGTACCGGGGGGCCGAACACTGAAGCTTTCTTT. Translation gives CASSTGGPNTEAFF.

This rearrangement joins TRBV2 to TRBJ1-5; 10 positions agree with TRBD1. Germline CDR1 is SNHLY and CDR2 is FYNNEI. With 6 bases clipped from V and 2 bases from J, the junction kept 7 bases outside the gene matches. The CDR3 is made up of 16 amino acids. The CDR3 DNA sequence: TGTGCCAGCAGCCCCGCCGGGACAGGGGGCAATCAGCCCCAGCATTTT. Translating it yields CASSPAGTGGNQPQHF.

The genes are TRBV2 and TRBJ2-1, with 9 bases matching TRBD2. Germline V gene sequence: CDR1 SNHLY, CDR2 FYNNEI. This CDR3 has 16 residues. The ends lost 6 bases at V and 7 bases at J; junction bases unmatched: 13. CDR3 DNA: TGTGCCAGCAGCGGAGCTAGCGGGGAGACTAAAAATGAGCAGTTCTTC. Translated: CASSGASGETKNEQFF.

The gene calls are TRBV11-2 and TRBJ2-7; 13 bases line up with TRBD2. Trimming at V came to 5 bases and at J to 3 bases, leaving 4 bases not matched to a gene. The CDR3 totals 15 residues. Germline CDR1 is SGHAT and CDR2 is FQNNGV. CDR3: CASSQGLAGYYEQYF. Here the CDR3 DNA reads TGTGCCAGCAGCCAGGGACTAGCGGGGTACTACGAGCAGTACTTC.

The chain has TRBV5-1 and TRBJ2-7; the D gene is possibly TRBD2 (5 bases). This CDR3 spans 14 amino acids. Germline lookup yields CDR1 SGHRS and CDR2 YFSETQ. Trimming cost V 0 bases and J 0 bases, with 7 bases left between them. CDR3 DNA: TGCGCCAGCAGCTTGGAAGGGAGCTCCTACGAGCAGTACTTC. Translated, it gives CASSLEGSSYEQYF.

On this clone itself: The junction departs from germline at one end; a sequencing error may be responsible. This CDR3 is also generated by other DNA sequences in the sample. V and J are TRBV5-4 and TRBJ2-3, with 8 bases lining up with TRBD2. Germline loops: CDR1 SGHNT, CDR2 YYREEE (reference sequence). There are 17 residues in the CDR3. The CDR3 sequence is CASSLGVSGALTDTQYF. CDR3 DNA sequence: TGTGCCAGTAGCTTGGGAGTTAGCGGGGCCCTCACAGATACGCAGTATTTT.

V gene TRBV19 combines with J gene TRBJ1-5, with 8 nucleotides matching TRBD1. Trimming at V came to 5 bases and at J to 0 bases, leaving 9 bases not matched to a gene. The CDR3 spans 17 residues. CDR1 and CDR2 (germline): LNHDA, SQIVND (reference sequence). The CDR3 nucleotides read TGTGCCAGTAGTCCGAAGACAGGGGCGTATAGCAATCAGCCCCAGCATTTT. The encoded protein is CASSPKTGAYSNQPQHF.